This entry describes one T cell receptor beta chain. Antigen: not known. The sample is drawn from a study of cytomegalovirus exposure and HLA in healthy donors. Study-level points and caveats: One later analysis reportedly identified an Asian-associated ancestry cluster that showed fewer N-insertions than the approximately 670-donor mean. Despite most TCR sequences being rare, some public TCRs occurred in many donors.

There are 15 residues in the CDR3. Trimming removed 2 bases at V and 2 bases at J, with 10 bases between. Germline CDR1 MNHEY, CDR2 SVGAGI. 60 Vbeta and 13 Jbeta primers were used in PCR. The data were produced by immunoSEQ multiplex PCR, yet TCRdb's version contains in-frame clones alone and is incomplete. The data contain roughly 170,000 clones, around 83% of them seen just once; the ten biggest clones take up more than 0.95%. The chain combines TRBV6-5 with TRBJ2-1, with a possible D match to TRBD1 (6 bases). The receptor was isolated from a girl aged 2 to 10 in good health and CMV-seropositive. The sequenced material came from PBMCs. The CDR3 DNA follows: TGTGCCAGCAGTTACCCAGGGGTTCCCTACAATGAGCAGTTCTTC. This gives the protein CASSYPGVPYNEQFF.